These T cell receptor beta chains were read from a single sample in a study of blood T cells in healthy people across ages. TCRdb re-analysed the 5' RACE reads in MiXCR, keeping a single row per CDR3 protein. The sample holds roughly 550,000 distinct CDR3 sequences, 24% seen once. This sample was shared with a second study, whose subject was T cells of mothers and their children.

Sequencing was done on a sample of blood. The receptor set was obtained from a boy younger than 18 in good health. Both conserved end residues are part of each CDR3. A D gene is named only where the DNA matches it firmly. The listing skips clone size in some rows; elsewhere it reads once, few, many or a size class.

size	D	V	J	DNA	CDR3
few	TRBD1	TRBV7-6	TRBJ2-7	TGTGCCAGCAGACAAACAGGGGTCTCCTACGAGCAGTACTTC	CASRQTGVSYEQYF
.	TRBD2	TRBV28	TRBJ2-7	TGTGCCAGCAGACTAGCGGGGGGCTCCTACGAGCAGTACTTC	CASRLAGGSYEQYF
.	.	TRBV5-1	TRBJ2-2	TGCGCCAGCAGGTCGAACCACCCCGGGGAGCTGTTTTTT	CASRSNHPGELFF
.	.	TRBV5-1	TRBJ2-7	TGCGCCAGCAGCTCACTACCCGGGACATCGGCCTCCTACGAGCAGTACTTC	CASSSLPGTSASYEQYF
.	TRBD2	TRBV9	TRBJ2-7	TGTGCCAGCAGCGTAGCAAGCGGGGGGATATACGAGCAGTACTTC	CASSVASGGIYEQYF
.	.	TRBV20-1	TRBJ2-3	TGCAGTGCTAGAGATTTACTTGCGGGAAGGGATACGCAGTATTTT	CSARDLLAGRDTQYF
.	.	TRBV7-9	TRBJ2-3	TGTGCCAGCAGCATTATCGTCACAGATACGCAGTATTTT	CASSIIVTDTQYF
few	TRBD1	TRBV24-1	TRBJ2-7	TGTGCCACCGCGACAGGGAGCTCCTACGAGCAGTACTTC	CATATGSSYEQYF
.	TRBD1	TRBV28	TRBJ1-2	TGTGCCACCTTAATAGAAGGACAGGGGGATTATGGCTACACCTTC	CATLIEGQGDYGYTF
.	.	TRBV27	TRBJ2-7	TGTGCCAGCAGTTTAGTTTCGCAATCCTACGAGCAGTACTTC	CASSLVSQSYEQYF
few	TRBD1	TRBV15	TRBJ1-4	TGTGCCACCAGCAGCCAGGGGGCGACTAATGAAAAACTGTTTTTT	CATSSQGATNEKLFF